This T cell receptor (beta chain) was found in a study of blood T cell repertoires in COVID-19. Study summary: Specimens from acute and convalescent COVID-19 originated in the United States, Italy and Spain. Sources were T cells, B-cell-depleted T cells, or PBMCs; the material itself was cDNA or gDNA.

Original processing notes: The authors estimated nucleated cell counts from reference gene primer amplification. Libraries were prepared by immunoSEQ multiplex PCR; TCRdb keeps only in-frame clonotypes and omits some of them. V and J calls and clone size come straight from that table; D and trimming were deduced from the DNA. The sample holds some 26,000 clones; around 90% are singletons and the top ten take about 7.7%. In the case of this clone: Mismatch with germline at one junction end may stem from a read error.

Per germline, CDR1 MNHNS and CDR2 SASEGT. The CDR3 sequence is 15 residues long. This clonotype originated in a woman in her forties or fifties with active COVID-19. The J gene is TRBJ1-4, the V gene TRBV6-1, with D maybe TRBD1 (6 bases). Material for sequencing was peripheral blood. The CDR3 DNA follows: TGTGCCAGCAGCGAAGGGGGAGGGGGGGTTGAAAAACTGTTTTTT. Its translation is CASSEGGGGVEKLFF.